Here is one TCR beta chain with its context. The data belong to a study of identical twins. Template switching, a step in the protocol, added a universal primer site, and cDNA carried unique molecular identifiers. TCRdb reprocessed the 5' RACE reads with MiXCR, giving one entry per CDR3 protein. This table has about 1.7 million distinct CDR3 sequences, about 32% appearing once. The germline V gene has CDR1 SGHRS and CDR2 YFSETQ. The CDR3 runs 13 residues. The V end was cut by 4 bases, the J end by 2 bases, with 9 bases between. The sequenced material came from cord blood. V and J are TRBV5-1 and TRBJ1-2; D gene unclear. This sequence was found in a newborn girl in good health. CDR3 residues: CASSRERNYGYTF. The CDR3 DNA sequence: TGCGCCAGCAGCAGAGAGCGGAACTATGGCTACACCTTC. Full variable domain (missing parts from reference TRBV5-1 and TRBJ1-2): KAGVTQTPRYLIKTRGQQVTLSCSPISGHRSVSWYQQTPGQGLQFLFEYFSETQRNKGNFPGRFSGRQFSNSRSEMNVSTLELGDSALYLCASSRERNYGYTFGSGTRLTVV.